In this sample, the clone carrying this T cell receptor beta chain turned up many times. Its antigen is still unknown. In the study's own analysis: Differences in CDR3 between clinicopathological groups were drawn on to build a classifier intended to discriminate distant-metastatic papillary thyroid cancer patients. With MiXCR, TCRdb reprocessed the PCR reads. Clone size and V and J calls follow TCRdb, not the original study. The sample contains fewer than 25,000 clones, around 15% of which appear only once. This specimen comes from a study of metastatic and nonmetastatic thyroid tumors. Study context: Comparative analysis of repertoires was undertaken across blood and tumor or nodule tissue obtained from malignant and benign thyroid patients.

Findings of the study overall: It was reportedly found that TCR beta diversity was significantly higher in malignant thyroid tumors than in benign nodules, a difference seen in both blood and tumor samples.

V dropped 4 bases and J dropped 1; count of bases not matched to a gene: 5. The germline CDR1 and CDR2 sequences are SNHLY and FYNNEI. The CDR3 covers 18 residues. Patients were all untreated before their thyroid surgery. The sequencing sample was made of blood. This receptor was taken from a female donor with papillary thyroid cancer or a benign thyroid nodule (not recorded which). Some clones in this sample may be carry-over from other donors' samples. This chain links TRBV2 with TRBJ2-2; 14 nucleotides align to TRBD2. Here the CDR3 reads CASSAGTSGRGNTGELFF. In DNA, the CDR3 is TGTGCCAGCAGTGCCGGGACTAGCGGGAGAGGGAACACCGGGGAGCTGTTTTTT. Together with reference TRBV2 and TRBJ2-2, the CDR3 gives the full variable domain: EPEVTQTPSHQVTQMGQEVILRCVPISNHLYFYWYRQILGQKVEFLVSFYNNEISEKSEIFDDQFSVERPDGSNFTLKIRSTKLEDSAMYFCASSAGTSGRGNTGELFFGEGSRLTVL.